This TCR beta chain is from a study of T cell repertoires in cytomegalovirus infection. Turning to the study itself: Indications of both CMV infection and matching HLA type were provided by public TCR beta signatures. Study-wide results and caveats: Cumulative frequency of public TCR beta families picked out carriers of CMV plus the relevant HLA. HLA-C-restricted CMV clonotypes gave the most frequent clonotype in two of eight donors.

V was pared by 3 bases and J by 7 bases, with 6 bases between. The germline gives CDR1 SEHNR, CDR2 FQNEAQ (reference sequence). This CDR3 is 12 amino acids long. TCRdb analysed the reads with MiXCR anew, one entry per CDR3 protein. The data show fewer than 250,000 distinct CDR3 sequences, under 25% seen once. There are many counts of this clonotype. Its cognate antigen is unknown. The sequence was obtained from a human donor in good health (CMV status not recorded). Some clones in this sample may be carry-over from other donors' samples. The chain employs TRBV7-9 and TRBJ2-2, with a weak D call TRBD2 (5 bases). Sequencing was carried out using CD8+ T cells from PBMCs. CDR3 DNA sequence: TGTGCCAGCAGCTTGGGAGTCGGGGAGCTGTTTTTT. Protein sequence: CASSLGVGELFF.